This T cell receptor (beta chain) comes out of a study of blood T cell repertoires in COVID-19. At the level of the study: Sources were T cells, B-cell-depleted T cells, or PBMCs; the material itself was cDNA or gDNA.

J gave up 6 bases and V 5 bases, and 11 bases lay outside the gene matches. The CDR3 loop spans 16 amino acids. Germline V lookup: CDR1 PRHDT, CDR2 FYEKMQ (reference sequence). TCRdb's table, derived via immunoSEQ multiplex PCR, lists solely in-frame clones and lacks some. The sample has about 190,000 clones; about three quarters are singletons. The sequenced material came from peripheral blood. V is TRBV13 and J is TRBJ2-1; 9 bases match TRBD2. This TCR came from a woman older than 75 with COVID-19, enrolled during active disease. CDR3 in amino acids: CASSPKGSGGLNEQFF. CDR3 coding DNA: TGTGCCAGCAGCCCCAAAGGGAGCGGGGGGCTCAATGAGCAGTTCTTC.